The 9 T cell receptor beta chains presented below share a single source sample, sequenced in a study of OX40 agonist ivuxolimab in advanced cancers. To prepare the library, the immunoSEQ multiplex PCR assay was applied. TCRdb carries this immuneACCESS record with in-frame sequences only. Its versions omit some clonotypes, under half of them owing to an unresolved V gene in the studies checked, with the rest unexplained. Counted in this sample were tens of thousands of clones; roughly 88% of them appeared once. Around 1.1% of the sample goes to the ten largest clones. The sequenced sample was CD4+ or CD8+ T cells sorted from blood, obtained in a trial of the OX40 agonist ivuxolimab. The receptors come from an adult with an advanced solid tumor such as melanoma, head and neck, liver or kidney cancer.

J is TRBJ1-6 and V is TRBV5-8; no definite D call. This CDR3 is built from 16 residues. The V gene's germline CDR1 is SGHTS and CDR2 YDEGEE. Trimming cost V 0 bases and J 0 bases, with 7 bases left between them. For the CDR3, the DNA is TGTGCCAGCAGCTTGGAACAGATCTCCTATAATTCACCCCTCCACTTT. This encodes CASSLEQISYNSPLHF. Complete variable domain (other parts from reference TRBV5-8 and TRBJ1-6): EAGVTQSPTHLIKTRGQQATLRCSPISGHTSVYWYQQALGLGLQFLLWYDEGEERNRGNFPPRFSGRQFPNYSSELNVNALELEDSALYLCASSLEQISYNSPLHFGNGTRLTVT.

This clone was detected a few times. The CDR3 DNA reads TGTGCCAGCAGCGCAGGGTTAGCCACCGGGGAGCTGTTTTTT. Its translation is CASSAGLATGELFF. V gene TRBV11-3 combines with J gene TRBJ2-2; D possibly corresponds to TRBD1 (5 bases). The CDR3 is 14 residues long. The V end lost 5 bases, the J end lost 4 bases, and 11 bases lay between the germline ends. From germline, CDR1 is SGHNT and CDR2 YENEEA.

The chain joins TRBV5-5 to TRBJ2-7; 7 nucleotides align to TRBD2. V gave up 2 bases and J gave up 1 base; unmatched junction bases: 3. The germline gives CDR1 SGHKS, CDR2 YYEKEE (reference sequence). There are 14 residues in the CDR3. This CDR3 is CASSLYGGSYEQYF. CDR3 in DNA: TGTGCCAGCAGCTTATACGGGGGGTCCTACGAGCAGTACTTC.

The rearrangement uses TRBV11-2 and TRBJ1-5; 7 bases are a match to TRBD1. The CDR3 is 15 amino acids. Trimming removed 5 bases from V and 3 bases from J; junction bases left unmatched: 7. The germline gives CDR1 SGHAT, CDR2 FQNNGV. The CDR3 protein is CASSQGTVYNQPQHF. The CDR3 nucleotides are TGTGCCAGCAGCCAGGGGACAGTATACAATCAGCCCCAGCATTTT.

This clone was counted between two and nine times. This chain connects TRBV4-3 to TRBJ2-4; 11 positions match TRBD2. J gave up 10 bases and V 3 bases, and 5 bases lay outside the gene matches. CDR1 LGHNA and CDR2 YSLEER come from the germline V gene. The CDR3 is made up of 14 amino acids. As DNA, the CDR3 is TGCGCCAGCAGCCACCAGACTAGCGGGGAAATTCAGTACTTC. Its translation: CASSHQTSGEIQYF.

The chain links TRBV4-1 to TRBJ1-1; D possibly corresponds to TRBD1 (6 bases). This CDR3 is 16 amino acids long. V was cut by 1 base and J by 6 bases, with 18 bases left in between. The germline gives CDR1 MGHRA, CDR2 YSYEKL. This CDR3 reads CASSQAHGGAFAEAFF. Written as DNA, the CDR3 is TGCGCCAGCAGCCAAGCCCACGGGGGCGCATTCGCTGAAGCTTTCTTT.

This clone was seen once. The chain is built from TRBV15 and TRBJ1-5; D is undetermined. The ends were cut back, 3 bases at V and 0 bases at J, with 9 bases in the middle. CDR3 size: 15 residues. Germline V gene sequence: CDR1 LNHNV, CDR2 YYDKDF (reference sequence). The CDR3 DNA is TGTGCCACCAGCAGTATCCGGGGTAGCAATCAGCCCCAGCATTTT. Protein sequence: CATSSIRGSNQPQHF.

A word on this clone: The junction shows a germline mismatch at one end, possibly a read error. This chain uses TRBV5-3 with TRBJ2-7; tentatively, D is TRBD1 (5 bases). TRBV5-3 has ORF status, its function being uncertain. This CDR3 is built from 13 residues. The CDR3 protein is CASSLDTGGEQYF. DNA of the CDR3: TGTGCCAGCAGCTTGGACACTGGTGGGGAGCAGTACTTC.

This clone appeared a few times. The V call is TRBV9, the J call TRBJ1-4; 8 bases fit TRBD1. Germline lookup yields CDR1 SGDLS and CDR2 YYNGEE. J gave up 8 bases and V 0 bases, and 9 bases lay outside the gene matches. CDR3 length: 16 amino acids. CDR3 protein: CASSVGPRTGNEKLFF. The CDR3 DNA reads TGTGCCAGCAGCGTAGGGCCGAGGACAGGGAACGAAAAACTGTTTTTT.